The text below deals with one TCR beta chain. V lost 1 base and J lost 8; bases outside the gene matches: 3. The CDR3 has 13 amino acids. Germline V gives CDR1 LGHNA, CDR2 YSLEER. The data were obtained in a study of cytomegalovirus exposure and HLA in healthy donors. Only in-frame clones appear in the TCRdb table, and some are missing; sequencing was by immunoSEQ multiplex PCR. This table has roughly 260,000 clones, 87% appearing once. Specimen: PBMCs. The sequence came from a man aged 18 to 35 in good health and CMV-seronegative. V gene TRBV4-3 combines with J gene TRBJ2-3, with 7 positions matching TRBD1. Written as DNA, the CDR3 is TGCGCCAGCAGCCAAGGGGACAGCCCTACGCAGTATTTT. It yields the protein CASSQGDSPTQYF.